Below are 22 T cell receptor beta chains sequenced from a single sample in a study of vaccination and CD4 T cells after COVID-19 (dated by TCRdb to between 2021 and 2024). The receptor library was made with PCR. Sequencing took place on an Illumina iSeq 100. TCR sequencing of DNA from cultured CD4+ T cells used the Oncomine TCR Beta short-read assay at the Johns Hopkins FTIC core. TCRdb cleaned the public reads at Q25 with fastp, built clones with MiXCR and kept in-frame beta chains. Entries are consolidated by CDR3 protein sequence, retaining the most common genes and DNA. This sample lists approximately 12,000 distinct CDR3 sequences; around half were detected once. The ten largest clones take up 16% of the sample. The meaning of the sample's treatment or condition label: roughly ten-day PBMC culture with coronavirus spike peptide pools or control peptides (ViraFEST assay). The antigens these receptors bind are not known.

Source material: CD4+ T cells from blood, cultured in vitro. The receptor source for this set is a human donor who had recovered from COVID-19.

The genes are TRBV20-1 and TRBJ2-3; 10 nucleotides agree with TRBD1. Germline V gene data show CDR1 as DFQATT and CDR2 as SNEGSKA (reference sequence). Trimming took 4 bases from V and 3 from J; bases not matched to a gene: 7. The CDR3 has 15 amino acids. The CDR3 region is CSAILWDRGTDTQYF. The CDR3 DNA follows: TGCAGTGCTATCCTTTGGGACAGGGGAACAGATACGCAGTATTTT.

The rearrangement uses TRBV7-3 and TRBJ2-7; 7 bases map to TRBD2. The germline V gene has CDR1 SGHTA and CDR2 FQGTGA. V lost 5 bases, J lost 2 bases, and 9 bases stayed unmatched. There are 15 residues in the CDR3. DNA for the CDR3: TGTGCCAGCAGCGTAGGCTCTAGCGGACCCTACGAGCAGTACTTC. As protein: CASSVGSSGPYEQYF. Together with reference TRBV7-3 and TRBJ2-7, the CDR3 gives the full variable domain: GAGVSQTPSNKVTEKGKYVELRCDPISGHTALYWYRQSLGQGPEFLIYFQGTGAADDSGLPNDRFFAVRPEGSVSTLKIQRTERGDSAVYLCASSVGSSGPYEQYFGPGTRLTVT.

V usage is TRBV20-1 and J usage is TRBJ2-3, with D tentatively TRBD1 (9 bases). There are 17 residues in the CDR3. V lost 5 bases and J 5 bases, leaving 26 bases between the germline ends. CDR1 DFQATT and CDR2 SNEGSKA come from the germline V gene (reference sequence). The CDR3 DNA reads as TGCAGTGCTGGGTCTGATAGCGGGACAGGGAATGGAGATACGCAGTATTTT. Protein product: CSAGSDSGTGNGDTQYF.

The CDR3 here is CASRGTGTSSYEQYF. CDR3 nucleotide sequence: TGTGCCAGCAGGGGCACCGGGACTAGCTCTTACGAGCAGTACTTC. The chain is built from TRBV6-1 and TRBJ2-7, with TRBD2 matching 9 bases. V dropped 6 bases and J dropped 4; count of bases not matched to a gene: 10. This CDR3 is 15 amino acids long. Looked up from germline, CDR1 is MNHNS and CDR2 is SASEGT.

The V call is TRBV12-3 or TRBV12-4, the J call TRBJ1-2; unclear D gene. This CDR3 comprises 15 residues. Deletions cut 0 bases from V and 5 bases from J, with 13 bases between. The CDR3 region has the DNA TGTGCCAGCAGTTTAGCGCGTGGGTTTACTTATGGCTACACCTTC. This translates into CASSLARGFTYGYTF.

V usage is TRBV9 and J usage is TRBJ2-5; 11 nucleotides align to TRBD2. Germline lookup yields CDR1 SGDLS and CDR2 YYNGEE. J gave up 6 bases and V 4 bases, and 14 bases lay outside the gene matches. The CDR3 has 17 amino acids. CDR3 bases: TGTGCCAGCAGCTCTGGGACTAGCGGACTCCTCCCGCAGACCCAGTACTTC. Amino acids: CASSSGTSGLLPQTQYF.

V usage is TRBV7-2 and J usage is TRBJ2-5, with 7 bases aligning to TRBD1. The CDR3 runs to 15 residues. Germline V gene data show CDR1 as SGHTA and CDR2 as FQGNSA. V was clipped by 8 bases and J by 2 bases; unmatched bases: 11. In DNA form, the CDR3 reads TGTGCCAGCGAGGCCCGGGACAGTTTACAAGAGACCCAGTACTTC. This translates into CASEARDSLQETQYF.

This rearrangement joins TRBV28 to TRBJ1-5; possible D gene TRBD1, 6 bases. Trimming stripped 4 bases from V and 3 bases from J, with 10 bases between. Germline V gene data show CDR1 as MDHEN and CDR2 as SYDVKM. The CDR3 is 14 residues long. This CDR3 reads CASSSTGVNQPQHF. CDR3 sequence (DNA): TGTGCCAGCAGTTCGACAGGCGTCAATCAGCCCCAGCATTTT.

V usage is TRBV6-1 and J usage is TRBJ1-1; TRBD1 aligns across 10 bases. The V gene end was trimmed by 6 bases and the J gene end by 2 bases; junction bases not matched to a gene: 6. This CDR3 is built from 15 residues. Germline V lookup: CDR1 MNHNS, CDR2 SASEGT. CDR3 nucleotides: TGTGCCAGCAGCCGGACAGGGGGGCGCAACACTGAAGCTTTCTTT. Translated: CASSRTGGRNTEAFF.

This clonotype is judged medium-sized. The CDR3 sequence: CASSSTSGDYEQYF. CDR3 DNA sequence: TGTGCCAGCAGTTCGACATCGGGAGACTACGAGCAGTACTTC. This rearrangement joins TRBV6-5 to TRBJ2-7, with D perhaps matching TRBD2 (6 bases). Trimming left V 4 bases short and J 3 bases short, with 13 bases between. The CDR3 is made up of 14 amino acids. Germline CDR1 is MNHEY and CDR2 is SVGAGI.

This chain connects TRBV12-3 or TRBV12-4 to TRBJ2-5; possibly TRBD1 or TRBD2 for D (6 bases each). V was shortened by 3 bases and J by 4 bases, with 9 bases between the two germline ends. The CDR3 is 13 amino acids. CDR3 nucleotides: TGTGCCAGCAGTTTCGGGGGCGGAGAGACCCAGTACTTC. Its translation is CASSFGGGETQYF.

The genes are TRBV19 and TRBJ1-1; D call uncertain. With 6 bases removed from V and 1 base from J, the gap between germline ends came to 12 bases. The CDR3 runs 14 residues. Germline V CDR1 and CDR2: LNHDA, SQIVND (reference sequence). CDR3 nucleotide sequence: TGTGCCAGTAGCCCCAGGAGATGGAACACTGAAGCTTTCTTT. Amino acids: CASSPRRWNTEAFF.

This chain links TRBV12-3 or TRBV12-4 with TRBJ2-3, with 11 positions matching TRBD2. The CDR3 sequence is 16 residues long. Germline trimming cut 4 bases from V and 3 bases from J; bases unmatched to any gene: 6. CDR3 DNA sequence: TGTGCCAGCAGTTACGCCCGACTAGCGGGAACAGATACGCAGTATTTT. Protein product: CASSYARLAGTDTQYF.

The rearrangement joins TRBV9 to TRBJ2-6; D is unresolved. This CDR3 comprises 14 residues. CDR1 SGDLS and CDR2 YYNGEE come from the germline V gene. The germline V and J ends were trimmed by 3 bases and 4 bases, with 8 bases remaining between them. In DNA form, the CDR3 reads TGTGCCAGCAGCGCATCAACCGGGGCCAACGTCCTGACTTTC. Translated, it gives CASSASTGANVLTF.

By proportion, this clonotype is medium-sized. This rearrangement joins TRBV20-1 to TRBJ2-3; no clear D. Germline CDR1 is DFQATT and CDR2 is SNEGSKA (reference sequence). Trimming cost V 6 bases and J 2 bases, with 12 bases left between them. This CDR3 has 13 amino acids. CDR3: CSATAEYTDTQYF. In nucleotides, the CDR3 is TGCAGTGCCACGGCGGAATACACAGATACGCAGTATTTT.

CDR3 bases: TGCAGCGTTCACTCCGGACTAGCGGGAGGACGCGAGCAGTTCTTC. This sequence encodes CSVHSGLAGGREQFF. The J gene is TRBJ2-1, the V gene TRBV29-1; 14 bases agree with TRBD2. Germline V lookup: CDR1 SQVTM, CDR2 ANQGSEA. Trimming removed 5 bases from V and 10 bases from J; junction bases left unmatched: 10. This CDR3 spans 15 amino acids.

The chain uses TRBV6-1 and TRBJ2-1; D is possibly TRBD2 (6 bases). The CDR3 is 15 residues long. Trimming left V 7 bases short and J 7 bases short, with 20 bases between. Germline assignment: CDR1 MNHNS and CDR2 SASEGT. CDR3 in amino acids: CASTDPGTPRNEQFF. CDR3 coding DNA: TGTGCCAGCACCGACCCCGGGACTCCAAGGAATGAGCAGTTCTTC.

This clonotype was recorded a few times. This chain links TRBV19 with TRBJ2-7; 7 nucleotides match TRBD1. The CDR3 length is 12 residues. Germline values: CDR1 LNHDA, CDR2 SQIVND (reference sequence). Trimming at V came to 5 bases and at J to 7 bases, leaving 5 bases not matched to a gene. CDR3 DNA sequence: TGTGCCAGTAGTCACCTACAGGGGGAGCAGTACTTC. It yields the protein CASSHLQGEQYF.

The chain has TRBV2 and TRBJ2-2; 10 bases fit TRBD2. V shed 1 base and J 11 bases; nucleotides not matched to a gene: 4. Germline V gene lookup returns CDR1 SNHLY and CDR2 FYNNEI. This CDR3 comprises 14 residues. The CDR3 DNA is TGTGCCAGCAGTGAAGGCGGACTAGCGGAAGAGCTGTTTTTT. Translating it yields CASSEGGLAEELFF. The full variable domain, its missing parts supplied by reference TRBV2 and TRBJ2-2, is EPEVTQTPSHQVTQMGQEVILRCVPISNHLYFYWYRQILGQKVEFLVSFYNNEISEKSEIFDDQFSVERPDGSNFTLKIRSTKLEDSAMYFCASSEGGLAEELFFGEGSRLTVL.

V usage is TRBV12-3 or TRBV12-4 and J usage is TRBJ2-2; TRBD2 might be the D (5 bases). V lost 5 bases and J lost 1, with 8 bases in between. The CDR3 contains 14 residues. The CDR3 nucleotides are TGTGCCAGCAGTCAAAGCGGGAACACCGGGGAGCTGTTTTTT. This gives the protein CASSQSGNTGELFF.

This CDR3 reads CASSLARVIETQYF. DNA of the CDR3: TGTGCCAGCAGCTTAGCCAGGGTCATTGAGACCCAGTACTTC. The chain links TRBV7-8 to TRBJ2-5; maybe TRBD1 (5 bases). The germline gives CDR1 SGHVS, CDR2 FQNEAQ. V was pared by 0 bases and J by 5 bases, with 10 bases between. The CDR3 is made up of 14 amino acids.

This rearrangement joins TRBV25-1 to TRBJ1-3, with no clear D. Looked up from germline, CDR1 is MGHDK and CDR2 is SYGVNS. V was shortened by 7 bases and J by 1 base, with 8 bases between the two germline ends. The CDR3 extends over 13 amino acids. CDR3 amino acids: CASIPHSGNTIYF. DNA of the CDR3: TGTGCCAGCATTCCTCATTCTGGAAACACCATATATTTT.